The sequence of this T cell receptor (beta chain) was determined in a study of blood T cell repertoires in COVID-19. Study overall: COVID-19 samples collected from the United States, Italy and Spain covered acute and convalescent phases. PBMCs, B-cell-depleted T cells, or T cells provided the cDNA or gDNA that made up the material.

The CDR3 totals 17 residues. V was pared by 3 bases and J by 5 bases, with 24 bases between. Germline CDR1 reads DFQATT; CDR2 reads SNEGSKA (reference sequence). Study processing details: Estimated nucleated cell counts came from reference gene primer amplification. Some clones are missing from TCRdb's copy, which holds only in-frame ones; the method was immunoSEQ multiplex PCR. From that table come the V and J calls and clone size; the DNA was used to work out D and trimming. The sample has roughly 53,000 clones, 86% seen once. This TCR came from an elderly man with acute or convalescent COVID-19. The chain joins TRBV20-1 to TRBJ2-3; D not resolved. Material for sequencing was peripheral blood. CDR3 in amino acids: CSASDPKADSTGDTQYF. The CDR3 nucleotides read TGCAGTGCTAGTGACCCGAAGGCGGATTCTACGGGAGATACGCAGTATTTT.